A selection of T cell receptor beta chains follows, all from one sample in a study of molecular identifiers for immune sequencing clone quantification. One entry per CDR3 protein results from TCRdb running MiXCR on the PCR reads. The repertoire includes approximately 97,000 distinct CDR3 sequences, around 30% of them detected once, and about a tenth sits in the top ten. Sequenced input: naive CD8+ T cells from blood, with Jurkat cell RNA spiked in. All receptors derive from a human donor in good health. Some libraries in this study had Jurkat cell RNA spiked in. CDR3s include the opening cysteine and the closing phenylalanine or tryptophan. The D gene is left open where the match is weak. Clone size is given for some rows only: seen once, a few or many times, or a class if the clone is expanded.

clone_size: .
j_call: TRBJ1-6
v_call: TRBV27
d_call: .
cdr3_aa: CASSMLRGYNSPLHF
cdr3_nt: TGTGCCAGCAGTATGCTTAGGGGATACAATTCACCCCTCCACTTT

clone_size: .
j_call: TRBJ2-3
v_call: TRBV20-1
d_call: TRBD1
cdr3_aa: CSARDPLDRGRGGTDTQYF
cdr3_nt: TGCAGTGCTAGAGATCCCCTAGACAGGGGCCGCGGGGGCACAGATACGCAGTATTTT

clone_size: .
j_call: TRBJ2-1
v_call: TRBV7-9
d_call: TRBD2
cdr3_aa: CASSPRLAGAYNEQFF
cdr3_nt: TGTGCCAGCAGCCCTCGACTAGCGGGGGCCTACAATGAGCAGTTCTTC

clone_size: .
j_call: TRBJ2-5
v_call: TRBV24-1
d_call: .
cdr3_aa: CATSDGTPGPLRPQYF
cdr3_nt: TGTGCCACCAGTGATGGAACTCCGGGGCCTCTTCGTCCCCAGTACTTC

clone_size: few
j_call: TRBJ2-3
v_call: TRBV5-6
d_call: .
cdr3_aa: CASRSGGTDTQYF
cdr3_nt: TGTGCCAGCAGATCCGGGGGCACAGATACGCAGTATTTT

clone_size: .
j_call: TRBJ2-5
v_call: TRBV7-7
d_call: .
cdr3_aa: CASSDEVGALETLYF
cdr3_nt: TGTGCCAGCAGCGACGAAGTGGGGGCGCTTGAGACCCTGTACTTC

clone_size: many
j_call: TRBJ2-3
v_call: TRBV20-1
d_call: TRBD2
cdr3_aa: CSATTGTSVLADTQYF
cdr3_nt: TGCAGTGCCACAACCGGGACTAGCGTTCTCGCAGATACGCAGTATTTT

clone_size: few
j_call: TRBJ2-5
v_call: TRBV23-1
d_call: TRBD2
cdr3_aa: CASRQFTSGNLQETQYF
cdr3_nt: TGCGCCAGCAGGCAATTTACTAGCGGGAACCTACAAGAGACCCAGTACTTC

clone_size: few
j_call: TRBJ2-3
v_call: TRBV4-1
d_call: TRBD2
cdr3_aa: CASSFVGLAGAADTQYF
cdr3_nt: TGCGCCAGCAGCTTCGTGGGTCTAGCGGGAGCCGCAGATACGCAGTATTTT

clone_size: .
j_call: TRBJ2-3
v_call: TRBV7-2
d_call: TRBD2
cdr3_aa: CASSLALAATDTQYF
cdr3_nt: TGTGCCAGCAGCTTAGCACTAGCGGCCACAGATACGCAGTATTTT

clone_size: .
j_call: TRBJ2-7
v_call: TRBV20-1
d_call: .
cdr3_aa: CSASGLATYEQYF
cdr3_nt: TGCAGTGCTAGTGGGCTAGCAACCTACGAGCAGTACTTC

clone_size: few
j_call: TRBJ1-1
v_call: TRBV5-1
d_call: .
cdr3_aa: CASSWREGRTEAFF
cdr3_nt: TGCGCCAGCAGCTGGCGGGAGGGTCGGACTGAAGCTTTCTTT

clone_size: many
j_call: TRBJ1-5
v_call: TRBV12-3/TRBV12-4
d_call: .
cdr3_aa: CASRDKSNQPQHF
cdr3_nt: TGTGCCAGCAGGGACAAGAGCAATCAGCCCCAGCATTTT

clone_size: .
j_call: TRBJ2-6
v_call: TRBV9
d_call: .
cdr3_aa: CASSVTLDSSGANVLTF
cdr3_nt: TGTGCCAGCAGCGTCACTCTGGACAGCTCTGGGGCCAACGTCCTGACTTTC

clone_size: .
j_call: TRBJ2-7
v_call: TRBV7-8
d_call: .
cdr3_aa: CASSLGILVGEQYF
cdr3_nt: TGTGCCAGCAGCTTAGGAATTTTAGTGGGGGAGCAGTACTTC

clone_size: .
j_call: TRBJ2-5
v_call: TRBV2
d_call: TRBD1
cdr3_aa: CATTGGAETQYF
cdr3_nt: TGTGCCACGACAGGGGGGGCGGAGACCCAGTACTTC

clone_size: .
j_call: TRBJ2-7
v_call: TRBV28
d_call: TRBD2
cdr3_aa: CASSSRLAGAYEQYF
cdr3_nt: TGTGCCAGCAGTTCGCGACTAGCGGGAGCCTACGAGCAGTACTTC

clone_size: many
j_call: TRBJ1-5
v_call: TRBV29-1
d_call: .
cdr3_aa: CSVWSGSNQPQHF
cdr3_nt: TGCAGCGTCTGGTCGGGAAGCAATCAGCCCCAGCATTTT

clone_size: .
j_call: TRBJ2-2
v_call: TRBV4-2
d_call: .
cdr3_aa: CASSLGYTGELFF
cdr3_nt: TGTGCCAGCAGCCTCGGTTACACCGGGGAGCTGTTTTTT

clone_size: many
j_call: TRBJ2-1
v_call: TRBV29-1
d_call: .
cdr3_aa: CSVAPRGENEQFF
cdr3_nt: TGCAGCGTTGCACCGAGAGGGGAGAATGAGCAGTTCTTC

clone_size: few
j_call: TRBJ2-1
v_call: TRBV25-1
d_call: TRBD2
cdr3_aa: CASSAFALADGEQFF
cdr3_nt: TGTGCCAGCAGTGCCTTCGCACTAGCGGATGGTGAGCAGTTCTTC

clone_size: few
j_call: TRBJ2-6
v_call: TRBV9
d_call: .
cdr3_aa: CASSVGAGANVLTF
cdr3_nt: TGTGCCAGCAGCGTGGGGGCTGGGGCCAACGTCCTGACTTTC

clone_size: many
j_call: TRBJ2-7
v_call: TRBV10-3
d_call: .
cdr3_aa: CAIRDGWEQYF
cdr3_nt: TGTGCCATCAGGGACGGGTGGGAGCAGTACTTC

clone_size: .
j_call: TRBJ2-7
v_call: TRBV19
d_call: TRBD1
cdr3_aa: CASSIGTGGYAQYF
cdr3_nt: TGTGCCAGTAGTATAGGTACAGGGGGCTACGCGCAGTACTTC